This T cell receptor beta chain was profiled in a study of cytomegalovirus exposure and HLA in healthy donors. Study as a whole: Within the Caucasian-associated ancestry cluster were around 81% of the approximately 400 genotyped donors.

This CDR3 comprises 15 residues. Germline lookup yields CDR1 SGDLS and CDR2 YYNGEE. V dropped 0 bases and J dropped 2; count of bases not matched to a gene: 3. Regarding this clone: As yet, its antigen is unknown.

All donors participated as healthy donors of bone marrow. General study points: Prior analysis indicated that the majority of TCR beta V segments exhibited productivity approximately 87% or approximately 30% of the time. Cytomegalovirus association was assigned to about 150 TCR beta chains.

The primer mix had 60 Vbeta and 13 Jbeta primers. Sequencing was performed with immunoSEQ multiplex PCR; in TCRdb, only in-frame clones are kept and a portion is missing. Of 65,000 to 100,000 clones listed, around 79% are singletons. The sample consisted of PBMCs. This clonotype was sampled from a woman between 40 and 50 years old in good health and CMV-seropositive. This chain joins TRBV9 and TRBJ2-3, with 7 bases matching TRBD2. The CDR3 sequence: CASSVGLAATDTQYF. CDR3 nucleotides: TGTGCCAGCAGCGTAGGGCTAGCGGCCACAGATACGCAGTATTTT. The full variable domain, its missing parts supplied by reference TRBV9 and TRBJ2-3, is DSGVTQTPKHLITATGQRVTLRCSPRSGDLSVYWYQQSLDQGLQFLIQYYNGEERAKGNILERFSAQQFPDLHSELNLSSLELGDSALYFCASSVGLAATDTQYFGPGTRLTVL.